Included here is one TCR beta chain sequence, with context. The antigen remains unidentified. Germline V gives CDR1 SGHRS, CDR2 YFSETQ. This CDR3 comprises 13 residues. Trimming cost V 4 bases and J 10 bases; bases outside gene matches: 7. Universal primer sites and UMIs were introduced during 5'RACE template-switching synthesis of TCR cDNA. TCRdb re-analysed the 5' RACE reads in MiXCR, keeping a single row per CDR3 protein. The repertoire holds approximately 170,000 distinct CDR3 sequences, with about 10% as singletons. The record originates from a study of T cells after yellow fever vaccination. Overall study: Fractions low in cell number were prepared with SMART-Seq v4 Ultra Low Input.

Study-level results: Reappearance after the booster was observed for most primary-vaccination clones (around 96% CD4, over 70% CD8). Only a minor proportion of clonotypes was detected across both CD4 and CD8 compartments.

The V gene is TRBV5-1, the J gene TRBJ2-3; 9 bases align to TRBD1. The clonotype was recovered from a man younger than 30 who received the YFV17D yellow fever vaccine. Sequencing used CD8+ T cells sorted from PBMCs, obtained 15 days after the yellow fever booster vaccination. The CDR3 reads CASSATGGPAQYF. CDR3 sequence (DNA): TGCGCCAGCAGCGCAACAGGGGGCCCTGCGCAGTATTTT.